This TCR beta chain is from a study of blood T cell repertoires in COVID-19. Study-wide background: COVID-19 samples from acute and convalescent phases originated in the United States, Italy and Spain. The cDNA or gDNA used as material had been derived from T cells, B-cell-depleted T cells, or PBMCs.

This CDR3 is built from 15 residues. Germline CDR1 SGHTA, CDR2 FQGNSA. V was pared by 1 base and J by 5 bases, with 5 bases of the junction left unmatched. Original processing methods: Estimates of nucleated cell counts were drawn from the amplification of reference gene primers. This table comes from immunoSEQ multiplex PCR, and its TCRdb copy is limited to in-frame clones, with some not included. V and J calls and clone size come straight from that table; D and trimming were deduced from the DNA. The table lists 110,000 to 150,000 clones, roughly 90% of them singletons. The study drew participants aged roughly 18 to 95 years from roughly 25 US areas.

The rearrangement joins TRBV7-2 to TRBJ2-3, with TRBD2 matching over 8 bases. This sequence was found in a man aged 50 to 59 who had recovered from COVID-19. The sample taken for sequencing was PBMCs or T cells enriched from blood (not recorded which). CDR3 loop: CASSLGLAGGDTQYF. Here the CDR3 DNA reads TGTGCCAGCAGCTTAGGTCTGGCGGGGGGAGATACGCAGTATTTT.